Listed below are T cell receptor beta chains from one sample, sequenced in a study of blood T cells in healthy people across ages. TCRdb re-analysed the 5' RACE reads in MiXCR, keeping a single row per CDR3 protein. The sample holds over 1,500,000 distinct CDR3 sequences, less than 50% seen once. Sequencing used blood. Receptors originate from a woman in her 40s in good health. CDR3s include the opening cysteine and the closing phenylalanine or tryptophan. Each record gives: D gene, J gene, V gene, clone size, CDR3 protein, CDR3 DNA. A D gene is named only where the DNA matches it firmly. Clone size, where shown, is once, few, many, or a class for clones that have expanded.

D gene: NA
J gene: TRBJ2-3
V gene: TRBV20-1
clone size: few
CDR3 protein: CSASLTATQYF
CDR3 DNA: TGCAGTGCTAGTCTGACTGCTACGCAGTATTTT

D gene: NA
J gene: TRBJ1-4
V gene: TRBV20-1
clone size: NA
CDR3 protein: CSAGPVATNEKLFF
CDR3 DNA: TGCAGTGCTGGGCCGGTGGCAACTAATGAAAAACTGTTTTTT

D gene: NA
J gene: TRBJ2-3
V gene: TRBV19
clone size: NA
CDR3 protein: CASSSRDTRTDTQYF
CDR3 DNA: TGTGCCAGTAGTAGTCGGGACACCCGCACAGATACGCAGTATTTT

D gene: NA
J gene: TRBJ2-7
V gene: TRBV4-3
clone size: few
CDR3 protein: CASSQVLGEAYEQYF
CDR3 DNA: TGCGCCAGCAGCCAAGTATTAGGCGAAGCCTACGAGCAGTACTTC

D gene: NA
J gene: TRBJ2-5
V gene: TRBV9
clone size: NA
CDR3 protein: CTSSVERVPETQYF
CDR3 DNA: TGTACCAGCAGCGTAGAGAGAGTCCCAGAGACCCAGTACTTC

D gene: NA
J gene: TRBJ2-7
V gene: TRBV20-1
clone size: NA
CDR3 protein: CSALSRTVPYEQYF
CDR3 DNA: TGCAGTGCCCTTAGCCGGACAGTCCCATACGAGCAGTACTTC

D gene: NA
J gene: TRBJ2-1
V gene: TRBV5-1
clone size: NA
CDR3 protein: CASSLAVLNEQFF
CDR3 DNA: TGCGCCAGCAGCTTGGCCGTGCTTAATGAGCAGTTCTTC

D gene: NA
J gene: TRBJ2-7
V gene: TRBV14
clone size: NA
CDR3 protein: CASSLGLGSDEQYF
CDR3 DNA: TGTGCCAGCAGCCTCGGGCTTGGTAGCGACGAGCAGTACTTC

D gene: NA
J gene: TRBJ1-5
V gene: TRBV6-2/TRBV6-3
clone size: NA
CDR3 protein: CASSYSIDGYSNQPQHF
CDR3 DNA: TGTGCCAGCAGTTATTCCATTGACGGCTATAGCAATCAGCCCCAGCATTTT

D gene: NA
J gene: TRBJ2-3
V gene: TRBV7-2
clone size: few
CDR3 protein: CASGRSGQYF
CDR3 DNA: TGTGCCAGCGGTAGGAGTGGGCAGTATTTT

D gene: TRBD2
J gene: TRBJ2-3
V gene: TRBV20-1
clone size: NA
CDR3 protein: CSARDIAGGVGAQYF
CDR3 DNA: TGCAGTGCTAGAGATATCGCGGGGGGGGTTGGCGCGCAGTATTTT

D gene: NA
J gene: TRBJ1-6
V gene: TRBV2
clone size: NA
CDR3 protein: CASSSDRPASLHF
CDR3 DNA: TGTGCCAGCAGTTCCGACAGGCCCGCATCCCTCCACTTT

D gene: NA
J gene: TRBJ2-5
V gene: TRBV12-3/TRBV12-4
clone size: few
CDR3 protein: CASSDLEGEQYF
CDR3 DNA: TGTGCCAGCAGCGATCTTGAGGGGGAGCAGTACTTC

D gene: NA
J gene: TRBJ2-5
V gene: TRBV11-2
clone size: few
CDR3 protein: CASSLGMETQYF
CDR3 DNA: TGTGCCAGCAGTCTAGGGATGGAGACCCAGTACTTC

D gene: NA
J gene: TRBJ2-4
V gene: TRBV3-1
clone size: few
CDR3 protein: CASSPHSPTHVTKNIQYF
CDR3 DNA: TGTGCCAGCAGCCCCCACTCACCTACACACGTGACCAAAAACATTCAGTACTTC

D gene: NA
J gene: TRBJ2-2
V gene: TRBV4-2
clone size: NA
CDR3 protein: CASSNPEGALDVAGELFF
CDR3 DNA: TGTGCCAGCAGCAACCCGGAGGGGGCGCTTGATGTGGCCGGGGAGCTGTTTTTT

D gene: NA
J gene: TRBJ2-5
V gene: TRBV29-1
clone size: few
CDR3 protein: CSVTGTLQETQYF
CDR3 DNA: TGCAGCGTCACCGGGACTCTCCAAGAGACCCAGTACTTC

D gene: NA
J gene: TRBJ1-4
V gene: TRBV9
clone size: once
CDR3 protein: CASSKVGESSEKLFF
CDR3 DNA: TGTGCCAGCAGCAAAGTGGGGGAATCTAGTGAAAAACTGTTTTTT

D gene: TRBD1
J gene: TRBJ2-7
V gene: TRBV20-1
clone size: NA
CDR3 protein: CSASYRGPFYYEQYF
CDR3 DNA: TGCAGTGCTAGCTACAGGGGGCCTTTCTACTACGAGCAGTACTTC

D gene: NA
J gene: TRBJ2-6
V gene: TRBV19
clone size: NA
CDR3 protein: CASSPTEVNVLTF
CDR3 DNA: TGTGCCAGTAGCCCGACAGAGGTGAACGTCCTGACTTTC

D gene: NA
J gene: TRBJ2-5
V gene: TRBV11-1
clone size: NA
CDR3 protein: CASSPARWQETQYF
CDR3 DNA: TGTGCCAGCAGCCCAGCTCGGTGGCAGGAGACCCAGTACTTC

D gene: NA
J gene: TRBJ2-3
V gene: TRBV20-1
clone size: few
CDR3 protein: CSARGTFTDTQYF
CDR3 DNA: TGCAGTGCTAGAGGGACTTTCACAGATACGCAGTATTTT

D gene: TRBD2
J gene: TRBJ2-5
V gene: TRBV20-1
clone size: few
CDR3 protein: CSARQAGEETQYF
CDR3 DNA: TGCAGTGCTAGACAAGCGGGGGAAGAGACCCAGTACTTC

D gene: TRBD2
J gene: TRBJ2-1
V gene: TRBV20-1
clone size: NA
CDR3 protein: CSAPPGLAGVLSYNEQFF
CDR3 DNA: TGCAGTGCCCCCCCCGGACTAGCGGGGGTTCTCTCCTACAATGAGCAGTTCTTC

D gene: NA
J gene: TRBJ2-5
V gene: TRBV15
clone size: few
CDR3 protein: CATSRGPGPQETQYF
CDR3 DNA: TGTGCCACCAGCAGAGGTCCCGGGCCCCAAGAGACCCAGTACTTC

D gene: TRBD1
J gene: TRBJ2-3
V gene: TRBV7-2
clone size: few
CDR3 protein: CANGQGPSTDTQYF
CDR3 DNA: TGTGCCAACGGACAGGGACCTAGCACAGATACGCAGTATTTT

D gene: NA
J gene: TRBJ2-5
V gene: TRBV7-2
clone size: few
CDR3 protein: CASSSRSQGPTQYF
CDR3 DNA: TGTGCCAGCAGCTCCCGTAGCCAGGGACCCACCCAGTACTTC

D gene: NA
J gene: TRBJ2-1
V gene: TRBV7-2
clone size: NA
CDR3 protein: CASSSGHGGNEQFF
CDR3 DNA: TGTGCCAGCAGCTCGGGACACGGGGGTAATGAGCAGTTCTTC

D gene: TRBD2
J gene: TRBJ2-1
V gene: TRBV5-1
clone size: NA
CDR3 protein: CASSLASGGAVEQFF
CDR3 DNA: TGCGCCAGCAGCTTGGCTAGCGGGGGGGCCGTTGAGCAGTTCTTC

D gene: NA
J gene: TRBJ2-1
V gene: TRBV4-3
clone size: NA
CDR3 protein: CASSQDFSRGSYNEQFF
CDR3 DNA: TGCGCCAGCAGCCAAGATTTCTCGCGTGGCTCCTACAATGAGCAGTTCTTC

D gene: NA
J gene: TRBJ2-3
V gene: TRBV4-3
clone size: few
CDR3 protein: CASSPNGGGGGRDTQYF
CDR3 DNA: TGCGCCAGCAGCCCCAATGGGGGGGGCGGTGGTCGGGATACGCAGTATTTT

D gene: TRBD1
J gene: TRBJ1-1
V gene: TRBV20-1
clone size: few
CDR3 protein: CSATRTGRNAEAFF
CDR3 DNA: TGCAGTGCTACCAGGACAGGGCGGAACGCTGAAGCTTTCTTT

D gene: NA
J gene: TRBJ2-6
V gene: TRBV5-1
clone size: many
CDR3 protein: CASRTEAFSGANVLTF
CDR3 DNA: TGCGCCAGCAGGACAGAAGCCTTCTCTGGGGCCAACGTCCTGACTTTC

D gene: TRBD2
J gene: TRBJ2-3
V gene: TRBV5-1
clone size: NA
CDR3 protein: CASSSYSGGLSTDTQYF
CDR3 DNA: TGCGCCAGCAGCTCATATAGCGGGGGGTTGAGCACAGATACGCAGTATTTT

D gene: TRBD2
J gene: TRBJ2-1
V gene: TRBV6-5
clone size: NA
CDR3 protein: CASRHTTSGKDNEQFF
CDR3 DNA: TGTGCCAGCAGGCATACGACTAGCGGGAAAGACAATGAGCAGTTCTTC

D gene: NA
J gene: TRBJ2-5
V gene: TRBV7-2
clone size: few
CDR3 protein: CASSLDYRGGKTQYF
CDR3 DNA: TGTGCCAGCAGTCTTGACTACAGGGGAGGCAAGACCCAGTACTTC

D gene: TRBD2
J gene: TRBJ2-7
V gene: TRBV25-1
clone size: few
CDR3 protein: CASSLAGAFEQYF
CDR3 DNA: TGTGCCAGCAGTCTAGCGGGCGCCTTTGAGCAGTACTTC

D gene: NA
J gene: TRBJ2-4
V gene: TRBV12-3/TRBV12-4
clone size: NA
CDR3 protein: CASSFVAGVAKNIQYF
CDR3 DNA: TGTGCCAGCAGTTTTGTGGCAGGGGTAGCCAAAAACATTCAGTACTTC

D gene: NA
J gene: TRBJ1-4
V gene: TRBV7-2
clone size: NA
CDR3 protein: CASSLVGGGVEKLFF
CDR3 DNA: TGTGCCAGCAGCTTAGTGGGCGGCGGGGTCGAAAAACTGTTTTTT

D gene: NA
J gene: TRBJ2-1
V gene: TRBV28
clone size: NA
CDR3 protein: CASSFPGPLDEQFF
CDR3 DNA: TGTGCCAGCAGTTTCCCGGGCCCACTGGATGAGCAGTTCTTC

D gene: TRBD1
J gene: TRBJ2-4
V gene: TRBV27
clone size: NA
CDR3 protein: CASLWDRANIQYF
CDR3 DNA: TGTGCCAGCCTCTGGGACAGGGCGAACATTCAGTACTTC

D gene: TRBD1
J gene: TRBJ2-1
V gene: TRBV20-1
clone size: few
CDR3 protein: CSARDELDRDNYNEQFF
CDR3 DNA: TGCAGTGCTAGAGATGAACTGGACAGGGACAACTACAATGAGCAGTTCTTC

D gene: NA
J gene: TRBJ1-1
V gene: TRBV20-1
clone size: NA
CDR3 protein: CSAKLWNTEAFF
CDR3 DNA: TGCAGTGCTAAGTTGTGGAACACTGAAGCTTTCTTT